These 18 T cell receptor beta chains were sequenced from one sample in a study of OX40 agonist ivuxolimab in advanced cancers. The repertoire was sequenced with immunoSEQ multiplex PCR; TCRdb's copy has only in-frame clones and lacks some. The data show tens of thousands of clones, roughly 78% seen once. Sequencing used CD4+ or CD8+ T cells sorted from blood, obtained in a trial of the OX40 agonist ivuxolimab. Source of these receptors: an adult with an advanced solid tumor such as melanoma, head and neck, liver or kidney cancer.

This clone was seen at least ten times. The rearrangement links TRBV7-9 to TRBJ2-7; D ambiguous. Germline-derived CDR1 and CDR2 are SEHNR and FQNEAQ (reference sequence). The V end was cut by 0 bases, the J end by 3 bases, with 3 bases between. The CDR3 loop spans 12 amino acids. The chain's CDR3 is CASSLALYEQYF. The CDR3 DNA follows: TGTGCCAGCAGCTTAGCGCTCTACGAGCAGTACTTC.

V usage is TRBV4-2 and J usage is TRBJ2-5; tentative D call: TRBD2 (7 bases). V was cut by 5 bases and J by 4 bases, with 17 bases left in between. CDR3 length: 15 amino acids. CDR1 is LGHNA and CDR2 is YNFKEQ in the germline V gene. The CDR3 is CASSFRGAYGETQYF. The CDR3 DNA reads as TGTGCCAGCAGCTTTCGGGGGGCCTACGGAGAGACCCAGTACTTC.

In nucleotides, the CDR3 is TGTGCCAGCAGCTTGGGGGGTCCTCCCTACGAGCAGTACTTC. Translating it yields CASSLGGPPYEQYF. The chain couples TRBV5-5 to TRBJ2-7; D not resolved. Germline CDR1 and CDR2: SGHKS and YYEKEE (reference sequence). The CDR3 contains 14 residues. Trimming took 0 bases from V and 2 from J, leaving 9 bases between them. Full variable domain (remainder filled in from reference TRBV5-5 and TRBJ2-7): DAGVTQSPTHLIKTRGQQVTLRCSPISGHKSVSWYQQVLGQGPQFIFQYYEKEERGRGNFPDRFSARQFPNYSSELNVNALLLGDSALYLCASSLGGPPYEQYFGPGTRLTVT.

The V call is TRBV28, the J call TRBJ2-7; perhaps TRBD1 as D (5 bases). The germline V gene has CDR1 MDHEN and CDR2 SYDVKM. This CDR3 has 14 amino acids. With 5 bases removed from V and 4 bases from J, the gap between germline ends came to 15 bases. In DNA form, the CDR3 reads TGTGCCAGCAGTCATGTAGAGGCAGGGTACGAGCAGTACTTC. Its protein is CASSHVEAGYEQYF.

In this sample, this clone turned up a few times. The V gene is TRBV6-1, the J gene TRBJ1-1; D is unclear. V gave up 0 bases and J gave up 11 bases, with 10 bases separating them. The CDR3 is made up of 12 amino acids. CDR1 MNHNS and CDR2 SASEGT come from the germline V gene. In nucleotides, the CDR3 is TGTGCCAGCAGTGAAGCGAGCCGAGCGGCTTTCTTT. Translation: CASSEASRAAFF.

This chain connects TRBV6-5 to TRBJ2-7; TRBD1 matches 7 bases. The CDR3 sequence is 14 residues long. V lost 4 bases and J lost 2; bases outside the gene matches: 5. Germline CDR1 reads MNHEY; CDR2 reads SVGAGI. The CDR3 loop is CASSFDRATYEQYF. The CDR3 nucleotides are TGTGCCAGCAGTTTCGACAGGGCAACCTACGAGCAGTACTTC.

This chain's CDR3 is CASSRDREYEQYF. CDR3 in DNA: TGTGCCAGCAGTAGGGACAGAGAATACGAGCAGTACTTC. The V call is TRBV6-1, the J call TRBJ2-7; 7 positions match TRBD1. The J segment lost 4 bases and the V segment lost 5 bases, leaving 5 bases of the junction unmatched. Germline V gene lookup returns CDR1 MNHNS and CDR2 SASEGT. This CDR3 is built from 13 residues.

The genes are TRBV19 and TRBJ2-1, with a weak D call TRBD1 (5 bases). V was shortened by 3 bases and J by 6 bases, with 6 bases between the two germline ends. This CDR3 spans 12 amino acids. CDR1 LNHDA and CDR2 SQIVND come from the germline V gene (reference sequence). Here the CDR3 DNA reads TGTGCCAGTAGTATCAGGGTCAATGAGCAGTTCTTC. Translated, it gives CASSIRVNEQFF.

CDR3 sequence reads: CASSLEAGGYNEQFF. CDR3 nucleotides: TGTGCCAGCAGCTTAGAAGCGGGAGGCTACAATGAGCAGTTCTTC. V and J are TRBV11-3 and TRBJ2-1; 9 nucleotides line up with TRBD2. Losses at the gene ends were 0 bases for V and 3 bases for J; bases not matched to a gene: 0. This CDR3 has 15 amino acids. CDR1 and CDR2 (germline): SGHNT, YENEEA.

The V call is TRBV28, the J call TRBJ2-1; D is undetermined. CDR1 and CDR2 (germline): MDHEN, SYDVKM. Trimming took off 5 bases at V and 5 bases at J, with 10 bases between the two ends. There are 13 residues in the CDR3. CDR3 protein: CASSPRTNNEQFF. In DNA, the CDR3 is TGTGCCAGCAGTCCCCGGACGAACAATGAGCAGTTCTTC.

The chain is built from TRBV2 and TRBJ1-1; 9 bases are shared with TRBD1. This CDR3 has 15 residues. After removal of 2 bases from V and 3 bases from J, the junction contained 4 bases not matched to a gene. Germline V CDR1 and CDR2: SNHLY, FYNNEI. The CDR3 DNA sequence: TGTGCCAGCAGTGAAAGGGGACAGGGATACACTGAAGCTTTCTTT. It translates to CASSERGQGYTEAFF. The full variable domain, completed using reference TRBV2 and TRBJ1-1, is EPEVTQTPSHQVTQMGQEVILRCVPISNHLYFYWYRQILGQKVEFLVSFYNNEISEKSEIFDDQFSVERPDGSNFTLKIRSTKLEDSAMYFCASSERGQGYTEAFFGQGTRLTVV.

The chain couples TRBV27 to TRBJ1-5; D possibly corresponds to TRBD1 (5 bases). CDR3 length equals 14 residues. Germline V gene lookup returns CDR1 MNHEY and CDR2 SMNVEV (reference sequence). V was trimmed by 6 bases and J by 1 base, leaving 10 bases between them. CDR3 amino acids: CASSPGDSNQPQHF. CDR3 nucleotide sequence: TGTGCCAGCAGCCCTGGGGACAGCAATCAGCCCCAGCATTTT.

This clone has more than one count but fewer than ten. The rearrangement uses TRBV5-7 and TRBJ2-7; D not certain. TRBV5-7 is classed as an ORF, of uncertain function. This CDR3 has 14 residues. The V and J ends lost 0 bases and 2 bases respectively, with 9 bases between them. CDR3 nucleotides: TGTGCCAGCAGCTTGGAAGGCATCACCTACGAGCAGTACTTC. Translated: CASSLEGITYEQYF.

The gene calls are TRBV6-6 and TRBJ1-5; D is unresolved. From germline, CDR1 is MNHNY and CDR2 SVGAGI (reference sequence). The V end was cut by 2 bases, the J end by 6 bases, with 11 bases between. The CDR3 sequence is 14 residues long. The DNA of the CDR3 is TGTGCCAGCAGTTACGGTAGGGCTGTTCAGCCCCAGCATTTT. It yields the protein CASSYGRAVQPQHF.

The chain carries TRBV11-2 and TRBJ1-3; no clear D gene. This CDR3 has 16 amino acids. The V gene's germline CDR1 is SGHAT and CDR2 FQNNGV. V was clipped by 0 bases and J by 0 bases, with 9 bases between them. CDR3 in DNA: TGTGCCAGCAGCTTAGATCAGGCAGTCTCTGGAAACACCATATATTTT. Its translation is CASSLDQAVSGNTIYF.

The rearrangement joins TRBV7-6 to TRBJ2-2, with D unclear. Germline CDR1 SGHVS, CDR2 FNYEAQ. This CDR3 has 15 residues. V was clipped by 1 base and J by 4 bases, with 10 bases between them. This CDR3 reads CASSLVVGGTGELFF. CDR3 coding DNA: TGTGCCAGCAGCTTAGTAGTGGGCGGCACCGGGGAGCTGTTTTTT.

This clone was counted a single time. J is TRBJ2-7 and V is TRBV18; 11 bases align to TRBD1. Trimming cost V 6 bases and J 3 bases; bases outside gene matches: 7. Looked up from germline, CDR1 is KGHSH and CDR2 is LQKENI. This CDR3 is 15 amino acids long. CDR3 bases: TGTGCCAGCTCTGCCCCGGGACAGGGGGACTACGAGCAGTACTTC. Encoded protein: CASSAPGQGDYEQYF.

This chain joins TRBV27 and TRBJ1-5; 10 nucleotides line up with TRBD1. Trimming cost V 6 bases and J 5 bases; bases outside gene matches: 7. This CDR3 comprises 15 residues. Germline V gene lookup returns CDR1 MNHEY and CDR2 SMNVEV (reference sequence). The CDR3 sequence is CASRSGTGADQPQHF. The CDR3 DNA reads as TGTGCCAGCAGATCCGGGACAGGGGCCGATCAGCCCCAGCATTTT.